The 8 T cell receptor beta chains below come from one sample, sequenced in a study of radiotherapy plus CTLA-4 blockade in lung cancer. Sequencing was performed with immunoSEQ multiplex PCR; in TCRdb, only in-frame clones are kept and a portion is missing. The data contain 90,000 or so clones, 86% of them singletons. Sequencing used peripheral blood, obtained from a patient treated with radiotherapy plus ipilimumab. Every receptor here comes from a human donor with non-small cell lung cancer who had a partial response to radiotherapy plus ipilimumab.

The chain couples TRBV7-8 to TRBJ2-4, with D perhaps TRBD1 (6 bases). The CDR3 sequence is 15 residues long. Germline V gives CDR1 SGHVS, CDR2 FQNEAQ. V shed 5 bases and J shed 3 bases, with 14 bases lying between them. The CDR3 DNA sequence: TGTGCCAGCAGCCCCAGCGCAGGGGTCAAAAACATTCAGTACTTC. This encodes CASSPSAGVKNIQYF.

V is TRBV5-1 and J is TRBJ2-1; a weak D match, TRBD2 (7 bases). Germline V gene sequence: CDR1 SGHRS, CDR2 YFSETQ. Trimming left V 4 bases short and J 5 bases short, with 19 bases between. CDR3 size: 16 residues. The CDR3, as DNA: TGCGCCAGCAGCCCGAACGGGGGGCTCAGCAACAATGAGCAGTTCTTC. It is translated as CASSPNGGLSNNEQFF.

The V call is TRBV7-2, the J call TRBJ1-6; D remains ambiguous. The length of the CDR3 is 12 residues. V was shortened by 1 base and J by 13 bases, with 8 bases between the two germline ends. Germline assignment: CDR1 SGHTA and CDR2 FQGNSA. The CDR3 region is CASSLDRVPLHF. The CDR3, as DNA: TGTGCCAGCAGCTTAGACCGCGTTCCCCTCCACTTT. The entire variable domain, with the rest obtained from reference TRBV7-2 and TRBJ1-6, is as follows: GAGVSQSPSNKVTEKGKDVELRCDPISGHTALYWYRQSLGQGLEFLIYFQGNSAPDKSGLPSDRFSAERTGGSVSTLTIQRTQQEDSAVYLCASSLDRVPLHFGNGTRLTVT.

The rearrangement uses TRBV5-1 and TRBJ1-1, with TRBD1 as a possible D gene (5 bases). The V and J ends lost 0 bases and 5 bases respectively, with 17 bases between them. The CDR3 extends over 16 amino acids. Germline lookup yields CDR1 SGHRS and CDR2 YFSETQ. For the CDR3, the DNA is TGCGCCAGCAGCTTGGCCACGGCCGGGGGAAGTACTGAAGCTTTCTTT. Its translation is CASSLATAGGSTEAFF.

The J gene is TRBJ2-3, the V gene TRBV25-1, with D perhaps matching TRBD1 (7 bases). Trimming stripped 4 bases from V and 6 bases from J, with 14 bases between. Per the germline V gene, CDR1 is MGHDK and CDR2 is SYGVNS. CDR3 size: 14 residues. DNA of the CDR3: TGTGCCAGCAGTGCGGAGGGGGCGGCCGATACGCAGTATTTT. Amino acids: CASSAEGAADTQYF.

This chain links TRBV6-1 with TRBJ1-1; no firm D call. Trimming stripped 2 bases from V and 1 base from J, with 5 bases between. The CDR3 is made up of 13 amino acids. Germline-derived CDR1 and CDR2 are MNHNS and SASEGT. The CDR3 DNA reads as TGTGCCAGCAGTGAAAAGCAGAACACTGAAGCTTTCTTT. Amino acid sequence: CASSEKQNTEAFF.

The rearrangement links TRBV18 to TRBJ2-3; D not certain. Between the trimmed V and J ends, which lost 4 bases and 2 bases, there was a span of 10 bases. The CDR3 covers 14 residues. CDR1 KGHSH and CDR2 LQKENI come from the germline V gene. CDR3 bases: TGTGCCAGCTCACACGAGAGTCTCACAGATACGCAGTATTTT. Translated, it gives CASSHESLTDTQYF.

This clone was counted once. The chain combines TRBV20-1 with TRBJ2-3, with D hard to call. CDR1 and CDR2 from the germline V gene are DFQATT and SNEGSKA (reference sequence). The CDR3 runs to 11 residues. The V and J ends lost 5 bases and 4 bases respectively, with 7 bases between them. The CDR3 region has the DNA TGCAGTGCTCGCAGGTCAGATACGCAGTATTTT. Protein sequence: CSARRSDTQYF.